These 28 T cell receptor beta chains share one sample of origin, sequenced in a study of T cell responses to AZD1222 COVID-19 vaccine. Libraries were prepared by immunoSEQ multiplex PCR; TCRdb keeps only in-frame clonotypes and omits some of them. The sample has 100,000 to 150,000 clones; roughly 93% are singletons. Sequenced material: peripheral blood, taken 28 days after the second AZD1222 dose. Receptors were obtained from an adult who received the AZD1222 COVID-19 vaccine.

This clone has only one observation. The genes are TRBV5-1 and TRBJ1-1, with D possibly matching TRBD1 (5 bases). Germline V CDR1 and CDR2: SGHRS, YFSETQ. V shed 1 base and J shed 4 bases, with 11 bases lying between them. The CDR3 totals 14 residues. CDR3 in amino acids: CASSLFQGTTEAFF. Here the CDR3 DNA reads TGCGCCAGCAGCTTGTTCCAAGGGACCACTGAAGCTTTCTTT. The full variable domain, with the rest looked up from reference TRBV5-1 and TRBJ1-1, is KAGVTQTPRYLIKTRGQQVTLSCSPISGHRSVSWYQQTPGQGLQFLFEYFSETQRNKGNFPGRFSGRQFSNSRSEMNVSTLELGDSALYLCASSLFQGTTEAFFGQGTRLTVV.

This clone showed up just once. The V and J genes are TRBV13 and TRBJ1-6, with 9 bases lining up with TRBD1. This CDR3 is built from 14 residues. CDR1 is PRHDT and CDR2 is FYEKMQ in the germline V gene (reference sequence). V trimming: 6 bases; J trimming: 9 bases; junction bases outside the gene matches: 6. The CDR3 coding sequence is TGTGCCAGCAGTCCGGGACAGGGAAGTTCACCCCTCCACTTT. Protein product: CASSPGQGSSPLHF. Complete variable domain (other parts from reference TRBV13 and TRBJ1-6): AAGVIQSPRHLIKEKRETATLKCYPIPRHDTVYWYQQGPGQDPQFLISFYEKMQSDKGSIPDRFSAQQFSDYHSELNMSSLELGDSALYFCASSPGQGSSPLHFGNGTRLTVT.

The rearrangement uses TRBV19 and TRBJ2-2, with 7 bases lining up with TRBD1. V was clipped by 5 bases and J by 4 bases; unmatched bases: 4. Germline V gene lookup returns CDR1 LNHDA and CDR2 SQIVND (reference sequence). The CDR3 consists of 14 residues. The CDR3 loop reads CASSEQGFTGELFF. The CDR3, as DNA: TGTGCCAGTAGTGAACAGGGGTTCACCGGGGAGCTGTTTTTT. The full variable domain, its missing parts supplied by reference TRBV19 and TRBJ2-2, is DGGITQSPKYLFRKEGQNVTLSCEQNLNHDAMYWYRQDPGQGLRLIYYSQIVNDFQKGDIAEGYSVSREKKESFPLTVTSAQKNPTAFYLCASSEQGFTGELFFGEGSRLTVL.

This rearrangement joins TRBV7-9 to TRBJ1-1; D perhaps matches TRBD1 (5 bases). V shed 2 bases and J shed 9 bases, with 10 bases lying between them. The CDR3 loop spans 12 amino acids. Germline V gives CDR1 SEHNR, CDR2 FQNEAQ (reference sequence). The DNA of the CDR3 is TGTGCCAGCAGCTTATTGGGACGCCAAGCTTTCTTT. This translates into CASSLLGRQAFF.

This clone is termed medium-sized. The CDR3, as DNA: TGTGCCACCAGTGGGGACAGGGACACCGGGGAGCTGTTTTTT. It specifies CATSGDRDTGELFF. This chain connects TRBV24-1 to TRBJ2-2, with 9 bases aligning to TRBD1. With V trimmed by 5 bases and J by 3 bases, 0 bases remained unmatched. This CDR3 is 14 amino acids long. Looked up from germline, CDR1 is KGHDR and CDR2 is SFDVKD.

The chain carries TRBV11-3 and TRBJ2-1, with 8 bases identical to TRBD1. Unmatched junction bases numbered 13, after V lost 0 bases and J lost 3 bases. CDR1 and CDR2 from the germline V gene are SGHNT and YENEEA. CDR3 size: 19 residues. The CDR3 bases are TGTGCCAGCAGCTTAGATGGGGGCGGGCAGGGGGCTTTCTACAATGAGCAGTTCTTC. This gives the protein CASSLDGGGQGAFYNEQFF.

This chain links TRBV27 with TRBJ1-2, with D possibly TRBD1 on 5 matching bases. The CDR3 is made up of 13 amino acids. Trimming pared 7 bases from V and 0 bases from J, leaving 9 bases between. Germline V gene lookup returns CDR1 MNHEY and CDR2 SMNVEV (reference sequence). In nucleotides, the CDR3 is TGTGCCAGCAAATTCAGGGCTAACTATGGCTACACCTTC. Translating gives CASKFRANYGYTF.

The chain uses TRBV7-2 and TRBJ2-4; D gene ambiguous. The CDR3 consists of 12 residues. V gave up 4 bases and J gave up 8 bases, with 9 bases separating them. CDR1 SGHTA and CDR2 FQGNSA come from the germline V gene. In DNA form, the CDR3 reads TGTGCCAGCAGCTCGTCAAGAGACATTCAGTACTTC. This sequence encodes CASSSSRDIQYF.

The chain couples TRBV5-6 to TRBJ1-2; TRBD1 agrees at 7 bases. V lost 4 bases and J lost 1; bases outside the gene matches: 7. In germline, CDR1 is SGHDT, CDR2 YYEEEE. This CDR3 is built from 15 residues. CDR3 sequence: CASSVRDRFNYGYTF. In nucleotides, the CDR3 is TGTGCCAGCAGCGTCCGGGACAGATTTAACTATGGCTACACCTTC.

DNA of the CDR3: TGTGCCAGTAGCACCTATGGTGGTGGCGGAGTAAAATACAATGAGCAGTTCTTC. Translated, it gives CASSTYGGGGVKYNEQFF. The gene calls are TRBV19 and TRBJ2-1, with no clear D. This CDR3 is built from 18 residues. Between the trimmed V and J ends, which lost 6 bases and 4 bases, there was a span of 25 bases. Germline V gene data show CDR1 as LNHDA and CDR2 as SQIVND (reference sequence).

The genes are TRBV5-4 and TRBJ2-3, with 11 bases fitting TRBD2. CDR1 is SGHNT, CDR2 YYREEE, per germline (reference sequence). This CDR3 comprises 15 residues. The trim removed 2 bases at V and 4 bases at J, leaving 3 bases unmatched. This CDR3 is CASSLTSGSPDTQYF. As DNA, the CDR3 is TGTGCCAGCAGCTTAACTAGCGGGAGTCCAGATACGCAGTATTTT.

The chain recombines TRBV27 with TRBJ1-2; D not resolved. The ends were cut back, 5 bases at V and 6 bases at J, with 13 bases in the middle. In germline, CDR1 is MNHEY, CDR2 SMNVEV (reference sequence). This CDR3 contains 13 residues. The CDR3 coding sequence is TGTGCCAGCAGTACAGTTAGGCGGAATGGCTACACCTTC. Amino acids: CASSTVRRNGYTF.

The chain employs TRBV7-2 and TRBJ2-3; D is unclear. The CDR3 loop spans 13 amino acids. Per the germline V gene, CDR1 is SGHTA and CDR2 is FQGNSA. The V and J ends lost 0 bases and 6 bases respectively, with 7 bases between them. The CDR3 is CASSLARRDTQYF. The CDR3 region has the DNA TGTGCCAGCAGCTTAGCGCGAAGGGATACGCAGTATTTT.

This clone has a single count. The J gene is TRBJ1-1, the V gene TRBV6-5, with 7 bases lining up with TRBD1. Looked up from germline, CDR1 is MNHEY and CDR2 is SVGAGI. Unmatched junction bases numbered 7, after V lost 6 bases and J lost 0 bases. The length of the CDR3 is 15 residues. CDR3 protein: CASRIRQGMNTEAFF. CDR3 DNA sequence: TGTGCCAGCAGAATAAGACAGGGCATGAACACTGAAGCTTTCTTT.

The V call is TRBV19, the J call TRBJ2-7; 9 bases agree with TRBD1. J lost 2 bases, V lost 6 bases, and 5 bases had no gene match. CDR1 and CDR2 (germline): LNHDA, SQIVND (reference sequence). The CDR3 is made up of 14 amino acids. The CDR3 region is CASRRDRATYEQYF. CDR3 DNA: TGTGCCAGTAGGCGGGACAGGGCGACCTACGAGCAGTACTTC.

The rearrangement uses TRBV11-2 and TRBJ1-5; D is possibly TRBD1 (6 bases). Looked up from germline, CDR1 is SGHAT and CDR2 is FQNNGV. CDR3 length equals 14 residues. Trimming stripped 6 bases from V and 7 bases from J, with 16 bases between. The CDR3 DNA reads TGTGCCAGCAGTGTCTTGGGGGCACGACAGCCCCAGCATTTT. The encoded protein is CASSVLGARQPQHF.

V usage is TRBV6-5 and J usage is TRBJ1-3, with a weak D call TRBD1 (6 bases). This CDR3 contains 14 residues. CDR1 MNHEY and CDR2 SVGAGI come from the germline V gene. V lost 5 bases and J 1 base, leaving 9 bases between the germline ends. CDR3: CASSNGQSGNTIYF. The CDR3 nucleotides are TGTGCCAGCAGTAACGGACAGTCTGGAAACACCATATATTTT.

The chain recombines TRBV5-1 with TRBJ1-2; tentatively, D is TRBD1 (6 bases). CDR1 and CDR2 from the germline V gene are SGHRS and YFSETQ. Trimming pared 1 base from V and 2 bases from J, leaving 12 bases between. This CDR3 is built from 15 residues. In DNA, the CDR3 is TGCGCCAGCAGCTTGTCAACAGGGACCAACTATGGCTACACCTTC. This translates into CASSLSTGTNYGYTF.

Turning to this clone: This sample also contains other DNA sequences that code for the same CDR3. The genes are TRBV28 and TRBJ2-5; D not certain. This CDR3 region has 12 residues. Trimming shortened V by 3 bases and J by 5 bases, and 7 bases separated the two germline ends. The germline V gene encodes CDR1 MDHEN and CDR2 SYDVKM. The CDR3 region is CASSLFRETQYF. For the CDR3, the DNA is TGTGCCAGCAGTTTGTTTCGTGAGACCCAGTACTTC.

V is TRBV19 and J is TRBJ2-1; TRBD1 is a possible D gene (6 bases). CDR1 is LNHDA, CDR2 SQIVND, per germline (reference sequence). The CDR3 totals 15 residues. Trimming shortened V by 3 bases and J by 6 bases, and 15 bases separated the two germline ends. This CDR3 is CASSIKGVGVNEQFF. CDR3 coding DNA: TGTGCCAGTAGTATTAAGGGGGTCGGGGTCAATGAGCAGTTCTTC.

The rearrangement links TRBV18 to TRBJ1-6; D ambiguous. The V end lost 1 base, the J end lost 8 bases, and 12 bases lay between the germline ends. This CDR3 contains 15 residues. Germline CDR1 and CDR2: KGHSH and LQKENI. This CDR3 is CASSPRAPGDSPLHF. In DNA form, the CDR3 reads TGTGCCAGCTCACCACGTGCTCCAGGTGATTCACCCCTCCACTTT.

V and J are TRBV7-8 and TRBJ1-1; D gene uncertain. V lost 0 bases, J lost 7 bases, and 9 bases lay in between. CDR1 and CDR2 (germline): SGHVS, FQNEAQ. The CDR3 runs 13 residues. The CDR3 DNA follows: TGTGCCAGCAGCTTAGCCCTAGAATTTGAAGCTTTCTTT. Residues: CASSLALEFEAFF.

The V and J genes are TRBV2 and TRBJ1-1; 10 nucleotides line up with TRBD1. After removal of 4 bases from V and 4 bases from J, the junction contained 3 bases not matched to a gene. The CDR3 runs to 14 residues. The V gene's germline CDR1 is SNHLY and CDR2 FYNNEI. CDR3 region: CASSVDRGSTEAFF. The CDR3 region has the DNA TGTGCCAGCAGTGTGGACAGGGGGAGCACTGAAGCTTTCTTT.

The CDR3: CASRRRGGNTEAFF. The CDR3 nucleotides are TGCGCCAGCAGACGTAGAGGGGGGAACACTGAAGCTTTCTTT. The chain combines TRBV5-1 with TRBJ1-1; tentatively, D is TRBD1 (6 bases). Germline loops: CDR1 SGHRS, CDR2 YFSETQ. V lost 5 bases to trimming and J lost 1 base, with 12 bases between them. This CDR3 is built from 14 residues.

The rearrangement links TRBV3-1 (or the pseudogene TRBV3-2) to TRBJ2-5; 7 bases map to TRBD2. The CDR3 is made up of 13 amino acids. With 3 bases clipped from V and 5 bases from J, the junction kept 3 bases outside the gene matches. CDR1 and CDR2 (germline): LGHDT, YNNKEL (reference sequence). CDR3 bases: TGTGCCAGCAGCCACCGGGGGGTCGAGACCCAGTACTTC. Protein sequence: CASSHRGVETQYF.

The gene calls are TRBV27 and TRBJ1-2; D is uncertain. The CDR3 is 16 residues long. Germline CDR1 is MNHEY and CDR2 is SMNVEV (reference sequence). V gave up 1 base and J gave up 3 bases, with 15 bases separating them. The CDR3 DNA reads TGTGCCAGCAGTTTATGGCCGGGAGGGAGGGACTATGGCTACACCTTC. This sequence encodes CASSLWPGGRDYGYTF.

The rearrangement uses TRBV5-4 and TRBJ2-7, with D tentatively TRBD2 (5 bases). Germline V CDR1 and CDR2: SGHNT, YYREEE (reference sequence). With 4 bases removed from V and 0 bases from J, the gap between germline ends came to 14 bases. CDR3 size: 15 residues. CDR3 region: CASSPDWRSSYEQYF. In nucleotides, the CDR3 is TGTGCCAGCAGCCCGGACTGGAGGAGCTCCTACGAGCAGTACTTC.

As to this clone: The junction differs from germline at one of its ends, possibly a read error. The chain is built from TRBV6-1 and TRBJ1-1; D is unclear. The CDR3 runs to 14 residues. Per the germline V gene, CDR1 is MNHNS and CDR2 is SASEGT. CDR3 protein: CASSEGPWVTEAFF. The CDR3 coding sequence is TGTGCCAGCAGCGAAGGTCCATGGGTTACTGAAGCTTTCTTT.